Below, 26 T cell receptor beta chains from the same sample are listed, as sequenced in a study of shared clonotypes between healthy human individuals. Measured with immunoSEQ multiplex PCR; TCRdb has only the in-frame clones, and not every one. This sample has some 2.1 million clones; around 96% occur once, and the top ten carry around 1.1%. It was CD45RO-negative cells, positively selected for CCR7, that made up naive CD8 cells, with terminally differentiated effector memory CD45RA+ cells excluded. Sequenced: naive CD8+ T cells sorted from blood. These receptors were collected from a man between 18 and 35 years old in good health.

This clone was counted once. The rearrangement joins TRBV5-5 to TRBJ1-1; D might be TRBD1 (6 bases). Per the germline V gene, CDR1 is SGHKS and CDR2 is YYEKEE (reference sequence). The CDR3 consists of 13 residues. Trimming removed 0 bases at V and 8 bases at J, with 11 bases between. DNA of the CDR3: TGTGCCAGCAGCTTGGCTCCGGGGGCGGAAGCTTTCTTT. It specifies CASSLAPGAEAFF.

The V gene is TRBV27, the J gene TRBJ1-3; TRBD1 is a possible D gene (6 bases). The CDR3 totals 14 residues. V dropped 5 bases and J dropped 4 bases, with 12 bases sitting between them. Germline V lookup: CDR1 MNHEY, CDR2 SMNVEV (reference sequence). CDR3 sequence (DNA): TGTGCCAGCAGTCCTCAGGGGAACGGAAACACCATATATTTT. Amino acid sequence: CASSPQGNGNTIYF.

The chain couples TRBV9 to TRBJ2-2, with 15 bases lining up with TRBD2. This CDR3 spans 18 amino acids. V shed 3 bases, J shed 4 bases, and the junction held 7 bases outside the gene matches. Germline values: CDR1 SGDLS, CDR2 YYNGEE. The CDR3 DNA follows: TGTGCCAGCAGCGCCGGGACTAGCGGGGGGACCCTCACCGGGGAGCTGTTTTTT. Its protein product is CASSAGTSGGTLTGELFF.

In regard to this clone: The junction does not match germline at one end; this may be a read error. V gene TRBV2 combines with J gene TRBJ1-1, with D unclear. Per germline, CDR1 SNHLY and CDR2 FYNNEI. There are 14 residues in the CDR3. CDR3 region: CASSEEFMNTEAFF. The CDR3 DNA follows: TGTGCCAGCAGTGAAGAGTTCATGAACACTGAGGCTTTCTTT.

The CDR3 loop is CASNSGPQETQYF. CDR3 bases: TGCGCCAGCAATAGCGGGCCCCAAGAGACCCAGTACTTC. The V and J genes are TRBV10-2 and TRBJ2-5, with 7 bases aligning to TRBD2. Germline V gives CDR1 WSHSY, CDR2 SAAADI. The V and J ends lost 7 bases and 1 base, in that order; junction bases with no gene match: 3. The CDR3 is made up of 13 amino acids.

CDR3 loop: CAWTSGGGETQYF. Here the CDR3 DNA reads TGTGCCTGGACTTCTGGGGGCGGAGAGACCCAGTACTTC. The chain recombines TRBV30 with TRBJ2-5; D is perhaps TRBD1 (6 bases). This CDR3 contains 13 residues. The ends were cut back, 4 bases at V and 4 bases at J, with 13 bases in the middle. The germline CDR1 and CDR2 sequences are GTSNPN and SVGIG (reference sequence).

The gene calls are TRBV6-6 and TRBJ2-7; 11 bases map to TRBD2. The CDR3 extends over 15 amino acids. Germline CDR1 and CDR2: MNHNY and SVGAGI (reference sequence). The ends lost 7 bases at V and 3 bases at J; junction bases unmatched: 8. CDR3 bases: TGTGCCAGCATTGAGGGACTAGCGGCGATCTACGAGCAGTACTTC. It is translated as CASIEGLAAIYEQYF.

This chain connects TRBV5-4 to TRBJ2-2, with 8 nucleotides matching TRBD1. This CDR3 has 13 residues. Per the germline V gene, CDR1 is SGHNT and CDR2 is YYREEE (reference sequence). Losses at the gene ends were 9 bases for V and 5 bases for J; bases not matched to a gene: 6. The CDR3 reads CATGQVLTGELFF. In nucleotides, the CDR3 is TGTGCCACGGGACAGGTTCTTACCGGGGAGCTGTTTTTT.

The chain recombines TRBV5-1 with TRBJ2-2; D uncertain. This CDR3 region has 14 residues. Trimming took off 1 base at V and 7 bases at J, with 11 bases between the two ends. Germline CDR1 and CDR2: SGHRS and YFSETQ. The CDR3 DNA reads as TGCGCCAGCAGCTTGACAAGGAGTGGCGGGGAGCTGTTTTTT. Translating it yields CASSLTRSGGELFF.

The chain couples TRBV7-2 to TRBJ2-7, with D perhaps given as TRBD1 or TRBD2 (5 bases each). Germline CDR1 reads SGHTA; CDR2 reads FQGNSA. This CDR3 contains 14 residues. V was clipped by 7 bases and J by 3 bases, with 16 bases between them. This CDR3 reads CASTLDPGRYEQYF. The CDR3 DNA is TGTGCCAGCACCTTGGACCCGGGGCGCTACGAGCAGTACTTC.

The V and J genes are TRBV5-1 and TRBJ1-3; the D is unclear. Trimming cost V 0 bases and J 4 bases, with 11 bases left between them. From germline, CDR1 is SGHRS and CDR2 YFSETQ. CDR3 size: 15 residues. CDR3 amino acids: CASSLDIRSGNTIYF. The CDR3 DNA sequence: TGCGCCAGCAGCTTGGATATCCGGTCAGGAAACACCATATATTTT.

The chain has TRBV11-2 and TRBJ1-2; D may be TRBD1 (6 bases). This CDR3 has 14 residues. V lost 1 base to trimming and J lost 8 bases, with 14 bases between them. Germline loops: CDR1 SGHAT, CDR2 FQNNGV. The CDR3 DNA is TGTGCCAGCAGCTTAGTTTCAGGGGTGGGAGGCTACACCTTC. Translation: CASSLVSGVGGYTF.

This chain links TRBV19 with TRBJ1-1; D ambiguous. Trimming removed 9 bases at V and 0 bases at J, with 5 bases between. CDR1 and CDR2 from the germline V gene are LNHDA and SQIVND (reference sequence). The CDR3 is 11 amino acids. The CDR3 here is CASALNTEAFF. The CDR3, as DNA: TGTGCCAGCGCCTTGAACACTGAAGCTTTCTTT.

The CDR3 spells CASSLGKTGNTEAFF. CDR3 nucleotide sequence: TGTGCCAGCAGCTTAGGTAAGACAGGGAACACTGAAGCTTTCTTT. This chain connects TRBV11-2 to TRBJ1-1, with TRBD1 as a possible D gene (6 bases). CDR3 length: 15 amino acids. Germline CDR1 reads SGHAT; CDR2 reads FQNNGV. With 1 base removed from V and 1 base from J, the gap between germline ends came to 10 bases.

The V and J genes are TRBV27 and TRBJ1-5, with D maybe TRBD1 (6 bases). CDR1 is MNHEY, CDR2 SMNVEV, per germline (reference sequence). The CDR3 is made up of 13 amino acids. V lost 4 bases to trimming and J lost 3 bases, with 7 bases between them. The CDR3 DNA follows: TGTGCCAGCAGTTGGACAGTCAATCAGCCCCAGCATTTT. Amino acid sequence: CASSWTVNQPQHF.

The chain couples TRBV7-9 to TRBJ2-1; 9 bases fit TRBD1. CDR3 length: 14 amino acids. V gave up 3 bases and J gave up 5 bases; unmatched junction bases: 2. Germline lookup yields CDR1 SEHNR and CDR2 FQNEAQ (reference sequence). The CDR3 spells CASSFWDRDNEQFF. Here the CDR3 DNA reads TGTGCCAGCAGCTTTTGGGACAGGGACAATGAGCAGTTCTTC.

This rearrangement joins TRBV7-9 to TRBJ2-2; TRBD2 matches at 8 bases. The V and J ends lost 3 bases and 0 bases, in that order; junction bases with no gene match: 6. From germline, CDR1 is SEHNR and CDR2 FQNEAQ (reference sequence). This CDR3 spans 17 amino acids. CDR3 region: CASSFVAGHANTGELFF. The CDR3 DNA reads as TGTGCCAGCAGCTTCGTAGCGGGGCACGCGAACACCGGGGAGCTGTTTTTT.

CDR3 nucleotides: TGTGCCAGCAGCTACGGACAGCAGCAGTACTTC. Protein product: CASSYGQQQYF. V gene TRBV11-2 combines with J gene TRBJ2-7, with D possibly matching TRBD1 (6 bases). There are 11 residues in the CDR3. V gave up 4 bases and J gave up 8 bases, with 9 bases separating them. Germline values: CDR1 SGHAT, CDR2 FQNNGV.

V is TRBV11-2 and J is TRBJ2-7; D not certain. Germline V gene sequence: CDR1 SGHAT, CDR2 FQNNGV. The CDR3 has 14 amino acids. The germline V and J ends were trimmed by 3 bases and 3 bases, with 12 bases remaining between them. CDR3 protein: CASSFVAKGYEQYF. The CDR3 DNA is TGTGCCAGCAGCTTCGTTGCGAAGGGCTACGAGCAGTACTTC.

The gene calls are TRBV27 and TRBJ1-1; D gene uncertain. The CDR3 has 15 residues. Germline CDR1 MNHEY, CDR2 SMNVEV (reference sequence). V shed 5 bases and J shed 0 bases, with 13 bases lying between them. The CDR3 DNA follows: TGTGCCAGCAGTCAGTCAGGACGGATGAACACTGAAGCTTTCTTT. Its protein product is CASSQSGRMNTEAFF.

The CDR3 region has the DNA TGTGCCAGCAGCCCGGGGGCGCGTGAGACCCAGTACTTC. It translates to CASSPGARETQYF. The rearrangement links TRBV25-1 to TRBJ2-5, with D perhaps matching TRBD1 or TRBD2 (6 bases each). Between the trimmed V and J ends, which lost 6 bases and 5 bases, there was a span of 13 bases. The germline CDR1 and CDR2 sequences are MGHDK and SYGVNS. The CDR3 is 13 amino acids.

The chain has TRBV10-2 and TRBJ1-1; D call uncertain. Germline V gives CDR1 WSHSY, CDR2 SAAADI. The CDR3 contains 15 residues. V lost 3 bases and J 3 bases, leaving 14 bases between the germline ends. CDR3 sequence (DNA): TGCGCCAGCAGTGATTTCCGGGAGAGTGACACTGAAGCTTTCTTT. This encodes CASSDFRESDTEAFF.

The chain's CDR3 is CASSFIHNEETQYF. DNA for the CDR3: TGTGCCAGCAGCTTCATACATAATGAAGAGACCCAGTACTTC. The V call is TRBV11-2, the J call TRBJ2-5; D is ambiguous. Germline loops: CDR1 SGHAT, CDR2 FQNNGV. This CDR3 is 14 amino acids long. V lost 3 bases and J lost 3, with 11 bases in between.

This clone was detected only once. The J gene is TRBJ2-7, the V gene TRBV4-1; weak D call: TRBD2 (5 bases). Trimming shortened V by 4 bases and J by 5 bases, and 18 bases separated the two germline ends. The CDR3 runs 15 residues. Germline lookup yields CDR1 MGHRA and CDR2 YSYEKL. The CDR3 DNA reads TGCGCCAGCAGCCTTCGGCGTAGCGCGGACGACGAGCAGTACTTC. It translates to CASSLRRSADDEQYF.

The V gene is TRBV18, the J gene TRBJ1-1; D is unclear. Trimming left V 3 bases short and J 0 bases short, with 8 bases between. The germline V gene has CDR1 KGHSH and CDR2 LQKENI. This CDR3 comprises 14 residues. The CDR3 coding sequence is TGTGCCAGCTCACCCACCGGTTTGAACACTGAAGCTTTCTTT. Encoded protein: CASSPTGLNTEAFF.

The chain joins TRBV30 to TRBJ2-7; 10 positions match TRBD2. Germline lookup yields CDR1 GTSNPN and CDR2 SVGIG (reference sequence). The CDR3 is 15 amino acids. The V segment lost 1 base and the J segment 0 bases; nucleotides outside the gene matches: 3. The CDR3 nucleotides are TGTGCCTGGAGTGAAAGCGGGGGGGACTCCTACGAGCAGTACTTC. Amino acid sequence: CAWSESGGDSYEQYF.